The 9 T cell receptor beta chains listed next were all sequenced from one sample in a study of beta chain features in type 1 diabetes. Investigators reverse transcribed all isolated RNA, so they sequenced expressed TCRB transcripts. Produced via immunoSEQ multiplex PCR; TCRdb's table is partial and in-frame only. The repertoire holds 250,000 to 350,000 clones, 11% to 15% seen once, with over 5% in the top ten. Sequenced sample: central memory CD4+ T cells from blood. These receptors originate from a man aged 25 to 40 in good health.

In its sample, this clone was seen a few times. The gene calls are TRBV5-1 and TRBJ2-3, with D perhaps assigned TRBD1 or TRBD2 (6 bases each). CDR1 SGHRS and CDR2 YFSETQ come from the germline V gene. V was trimmed by 2 bases and J by 4 bases, leaving 17 bases between them. This CDR3 has 16 amino acids. DNA of the CDR3: TGCGCCAGCAGCTTTGGGACACTAGCCGGCGCAGATACGCAGTATTTT. Translated: CASSFGTLAGADTQYF. Looking up the rest from reference TRBV5-1 and TRBJ2-3 gives the full variable domain: KAGVTQTPRYLIKTRGQQVTLSCSPISGHRSVSWYQQTPGQGLQFLFEYFSETQRNKGNFPGRFSGRQFSNSRSEMNVSTLELGDSALYLCASSFGTLAGADTQYFGPGTRLTVL.

The chain links TRBV6-5 to TRBJ1-2, with a possible D match to TRBD1 (5 bases). CDR1 is MNHEY and CDR2 is SVGAGI in the germline V gene. The V end lost 8 bases, the J end lost 2 bases, and 12 bases lay between the germline ends. CDR3 length: 13 amino acids. CDR3 in amino acids: CASHQGTNYGYTF. The DNA of the CDR3 is TGTGCCAGCCACCAGGGAACCAACTATGGCTACACCTTC.

The chain joins TRBV6-1 to TRBJ1-2; weak D call: TRBD1 (6 bases). Trimming shortened V by 7 bases and J by 7 bases, and 13 bases separated the two germline ends. The germline CDR1 and CDR2 sequences are MNHNS and SASEGT. The CDR3 has 12 residues. The CDR3 DNA reads as TGTGCCAGCAAGACCCAGGGGTCTGGCTACACCTTC. Translation: CASKTQGSGYTF.

This clone was observed a handful of times. The rearrangement joins TRBV10-3 to TRBJ2-4; 10 bases line up with TRBD1. Germline V gene lookup returns CDR1 ENHRY and CDR2 SYGVKD. With 8 bases clipped from V and 6 bases from J, the junction kept 13 bases outside the gene matches. CDR3 length: 16 amino acids. The CDR3 is CAISSGGQGRTNIQYF. CDR3 bases: TGTGCCATCTCCTCTGGGGGACAGGGGCGTACAAACATTCAGTACTTC.

The rearrangement links TRBV7-2 to TRBJ2-3, with 7 bases aligning to TRBD2. The germline gives CDR1 SGHTA, CDR2 FQGNSA. The CDR3 has 15 amino acids. J lost 7 bases, V lost 5 bases, and 12 bases had no gene match. The CDR3 here is CASSAGLGEGNTQYF. CDR3 nucleotide sequence: TGTGCCAGCAGCGCAGGACTAGGGGAGGGTAATACGCAGTATTTT.

In its sample, this clone was seen a few times. The chain has TRBV6-5 and TRBJ2-1; 10 nucleotides agree with TRBD1. CDR1 and CDR2 from the germline V gene are MNHEY and SVGAGI. CDR3 length: 16 residues. After removal of 2 bases from V and 5 bases from J, the junction contained 6 bases not matched to a gene. The CDR3 DNA reads as TGTGCCAGCAGTTACCATCCGGGACAGGGGAACAATGAGCAGTTCTTC. It encodes CASSYHPGQGNNEQFF.

This clone appeared a few times. The V and J genes are TRBV29-1 and TRBJ2-5; D might be TRBD1 or TRBD2, each matching 5 bases. CDR3 size: 13 residues. Germline CDR1 reads SQVTM; CDR2 reads ANQGSEA. The V and J ends lost 3 bases and 4 bases respectively, with 12 bases between them. CDR3 residues: CSVEAGRGETQYF. The CDR3 bases are TGCAGCGTTGAGGCAGGGAGAGGAGAGACCCAGTACTTC.

The gene calls are TRBV7-8 and TRBJ1-4, with 9 bases fitting TRBD1. Germline lookup yields CDR1 SGHVS and CDR2 FQNEAQ. Germline trimming cut 1 base from V and 6 bases from J; bases unmatched to any gene: 18. This CDR3 is 20 amino acids long. The DNA of the CDR3 is TGTGCCAGCAGCTTAGAGAGACGGGACAGGGAGAGTTGGGCGGATGAAAAACTGTTTTTT. This gives the protein CASSLERRDRESWADEKLFF.

V is TRBV10-3 and J is TRBJ1-5; a possible D gene is TRBD1 (5 bases). V lost 8 bases to trimming and J lost 0 bases, with 11 bases between them. Germline loops: CDR1 ENHRY, CDR2 SYGVKD. This CDR3 spans 14 amino acids. The CDR3, as DNA: TGTGCCATCGGGGCCGCAGGTAGCAATCAGCCCCAGCATTTT. It yields the protein CAIGAAGSNQPQHF.